These 30 T cell receptor beta chains originate from one sample sequenced in a study of blood T cells in healthy people across ages. Using a J-beta primer mix together with a sample-barcoded 5' primer, a second PCR was run for roughly 6 to 11 cycles. TCRdb processed the 5' RACE reads anew with MiXCR; each CDR3 protein has one entry. The sample carries around 1,600,000 distinct CDR3 sequences, 42% recorded once. The sequencing sample was made of blood. These receptors all come from a woman aged 18-29 years in good health.

The chain recombines TRBV27 with TRBJ1-5; TRBD1 matches 10 bases. V lost 8 bases to trimming and J lost 0 bases; unmatched junction nucleotides: 4. The CDR3 runs 15 residues. CDR1 is MNHEY, CDR2 SMNVEV, per germline (reference sequence). As DNA, the CDR3 is TGTGCCAGCGCGCGGGACAGGGGTAGCAATCAGCCCCAGCATTTT. It is translated as CASARDRGSNQPQHF.

This clonotype was found a few times. The chain carries TRBV6-1 and TRBJ2-7; the D is unclear. The length of the CDR3 is 13 residues. Trimming left V 0 bases short and J 7 bases short, with 10 bases between. Germline-derived CDR1 and CDR2 are MNHNS and SASEGT. The CDR3 DNA reads as TGTGCCAGCAGTGAAGCAGGTCGTAGGGAGCAGTACTTC. This gives the protein CASSEAGRREQYF.

V is TRBV6-5 and J is TRBJ1-1; no definite D call. The germline V gene encodes CDR1 MNHEY and CDR2 SVGAGI. V lost 2 bases and J 5 bases, leaving 15 bases between the germline ends. The CDR3 sequence is 15 residues long. For the CDR3, the DNA is TGTGCCAGCAGTTACGGACCGCATCGTGGGACTGAAGCTTTCTTT. Translated, it gives CASSYGPHRGTEAFF.

The table lists this clonotype with a few counts. J is TRBJ1-2 and V is TRBV6-6, with 10 bases fitting TRBD1. CDR3 length equals 15 residues. Germline CDR1 reads MNHNY; CDR2 reads SVGAGI (reference sequence). V was clipped by 5 bases and J by 6 bases; unmatched bases: 9. In DNA form, the CDR3 reads TGTGCCAGCAGTACCTCTCGGACAGGGGGGAATGGCTACACCTTC. Its protein is CASSTSRTGGNGYTF.

This chain uses TRBV20-1 with TRBJ1-5, with D unclear. CDR3 length: 14 amino acids. Trimming cost V 0 bases and J 2 bases, with 8 bases left between them. The germline CDR1 and CDR2 sequences are DFQATT and SNEGSKA (reference sequence). The DNA of the CDR3 is TGCAGTGCTAGAGATAGCCCCCGCAATCAGCCCCAGCATTTT. As protein: CSARDSPRNQPQHF.

The chain joins TRBV20-1 to TRBJ2-7, with TRBD2 matching over 8 bases. The tail of the sequence fits TRBJ2-5 better, so the J call may be wrong. From germline, CDR1 is DFQATT and CDR2 SNEGSKA (reference sequence). The CDR3 runs 16 residues. The CDR3 protein is CSARAPLGLGGETQYF. CDR3 DNA sequence: TGCAGTGCTAGAGCCCCCTTGGGACTAGGGGGAGAGACCCAGTACTTC.

This sequence joins TRBV6-2 or TRBV6-3 and TRBJ1-1; D gene uncertain. V lost 2 bases and J 3 bases, leaving 7 bases between the germline ends. Germline loops: CDR1 MNHEY, CDR2 SVGEGT. The CDR3 has 13 residues. The CDR3 DNA follows: TGTGCCAGCAGTTACAGGGTCGACACTGAAGCTTTCTTT. It yields the protein CASSYRVDTEAFF.

CDR3 protein: CSVKLGGEETQFF. The CDR3 bases are TGCAGCGTGAAACTAGGGGGTGAAGAGACCCAGTTCTTC. The chain links TRBV29-1 to TRBJ2-1; D is possibly TRBD1 (6 bases). CDR1 and CDR2 from the germline V gene are SQVTM and ANQGSEA. With 6 bases removed from V and 13 bases from J, the gap between germline ends came to 22 bases. The CDR3 consists of 13 residues.

In DNA, the CDR3 is TGCAGTGCTAGATGGGCGGGAGGGGTCAATGAGCAGTTCTTC. Its protein is CSARWAGGVNEQFF. V gene TRBV20-1 combines with J gene TRBJ2-1; 9 bases line up with TRBD2. This CDR3 is built from 14 residues. The V segment lost 2 bases and the J segment 6 bases; nucleotides outside the gene matches: 5. The germline gives CDR1 DFQATT, CDR2 SNEGSKA (reference sequence).

The rearrangement joins TRBV25-1 to TRBJ1-1; D is unresolved. Deletions cut 4 bases from V and 1 base from J, with 4 bases between. The CDR3 consists of 12 residues. The germline CDR1 and CDR2 sequences are MGHDK and SYGVNS. CDR3 region: CASSATNTEAFF. The CDR3, as DNA: TGTGCCAGCAGTGCTACGAACACTGAAGCTTTCTTT.

This chain joins TRBV2 and TRBJ2-7; tentative D call: TRBD1 (5 bases). Germline-derived CDR1 and CDR2 are SNHLY and FYNNEI. The CDR3 is 13 residues long. Trimming took 6 bases from V and 2 from J, leaving 11 bases between them. The CDR3 DNA follows: TGTGCCAGCAGACTGACAGAGACCTACGAGCAGTACTTC. Residues: CASRLTETYEQYF.

This clonotype showed up just a few times. The chain carries TRBV2 and TRBJ2-7, with D maybe TRBD1 (5 bases). Trimming cost V 11 bases and J 1 base, with 12 bases left between them. This CDR3 has 12 residues. CDR1 is SNHLY and CDR2 is FYNNEI in the germline V gene. The CDR3 DNA sequence: TGTGCCTCTGCAGACAGTTCCTACGAGCAGTACTTC. Its protein product is CASADSSYEQYF.

The chain links TRBV10-3 to TRBJ1-1, with a weak D call TRBD1 (5 bases). Germline V CDR1 and CDR2: ENHRY, SYGVKD. The CDR3 extends over 12 amino acids. Trimming cost V 4 bases and J 8 bases, with 11 bases left between them. CDR3 loop: CAISAVGEEAFF. The DNA of the CDR3 is TGTGCCATCAGTGCGGTAGGGGAGGAAGCTTTCTTT.

The chain recombines TRBV25-1 with TRBJ2-7; D gene unclear. The V end lost 8 bases, the J end lost 3 bases, and 11 bases lay between the germline ends. Germline V gene sequence: CDR1 MGHDK, CDR2 SYGVNS. The CDR3 has 12 amino acids. The CDR3 DNA sequence: TGTGCCAGCGGATGGGCGCTCTACGAGCAGTACTTC. Translated, it gives CASGWALYEQYF.

This sequence joins TRBV20-1 and TRBJ1-1, with no clear D. Trimming pared 6 bases from V and 4 bases from J, leaving 12 bases between. Per the germline V gene, CDR1 is DFQATT and CDR2 is SNEGSKA (reference sequence). The CDR3 runs to 12 residues. CDR3 nucleotides: TGCAGTGCCCCTTGGGAGACCACTGAAGCTTTCTTT. The encoded protein is CSAPWETTEAFF.

Only a few counts were recorded for this clonotype. V usage is TRBV12-3 or TRBV12-4 and J usage is TRBJ2-5; no clear D gene. This CDR3 comprises 12 residues. V lost 4 bases to trimming and J lost 3 bases, with 6 bases between them. This CDR3 reads CASSSLKETQYF. The DNA for the CDR3 is TGTGCCAGCAGTTCACTAAAAGAGACCCAGTACTTC.

In the case of this clonotype: This may arise from a read error, as a much more abundant clone is one base away. The chain uses TRBV20-1 and TRBJ2-3; 10 bases align to TRBD2. The CDR3 contains 15 residues. The V and J ends lost 3 bases and 6 bases, in that order; junction bases with no gene match: 9. The germline V gene encodes CDR1 DFQATT and CDR2 SNEGSKA (reference sequence). The CDR3 region has the DNA TGCAGTGCTAGTGATCGGCTAGCGGGAGTTGATACGCAGTATTTT. Protein sequence: CSASDRLAGVDTQYF.

The V and J genes are TRBV20-1 and TRBJ2-7; perhaps TRBD2 as D (6 bases). Looked up from germline, CDR1 is DFQATT and CDR2 is SNEGSKA (reference sequence). The CDR3 runs 15 residues. V lost 6 bases and J lost 3, with 21 bases in between. CDR3 coding DNA: TGCAGTGCGACACCGGGACTCGAGTATGACTACGAGCAGTACTTC. This translates into CSATPGLEYDYEQYF.

This clonotype was seen only once. CDR3 loop: CASSLTASTGGNEKLFF. DNA of the CDR3: TGTGCCAGCAGCCTCACCGCCTCGACAGGGGGCAATGAAAAACTGTTTTTT. The chain employs TRBV7-9 and TRBJ1-4; TRBD1 agrees at 10 bases. With 5 bases clipped from V and 5 bases from J, the junction kept 11 bases outside the gene matches. Germline CDR1 reads SEHNR; CDR2 reads FQNEAQ (reference sequence). This CDR3 has 17 residues.

The chain's CDR3 is CSARKGSMNTEAFF. DNA for the CDR3: TGCAGTGCCCGTAAAGGCAGTATGAACACTGAAGCTTTCTTT. The V call is TRBV20-1, the J call TRBJ1-1; D gene unclear. Germline values: CDR1 DFQATT, CDR2 SNEGSKA (reference sequence). This CDR3 is 14 amino acids long. The V and J ends lost 6 bases and 0 bases respectively, with 14 bases between them.

This chain connects TRBV20-1 to TRBJ2-1; D uncertain. The CDR3 has 13 residues. V was pared by 1 base and J by 6 bases, with 10 bases between. CDR1 and CDR2 (germline): DFQATT, SNEGSKA (reference sequence). CDR3 sequence (DNA): TGCAGTGCTAGAGGACCCCGCGTCAATGAGCAGTTCTTC. Its protein product is CSARGPRVNEQFF.

The chain couples TRBV29-1 to TRBJ1-1; 7 positions agree with TRBD1. There are 13 residues in the CDR3. The V gene end was trimmed by 7 bases and the J gene end by 1 base; junction bases not matched to a gene: 6. Germline assignment: CDR1 SQVTM and CDR2 ANQGSEA. The CDR3 DNA is TGCAGCGCCGTGACAGGGTCGAACACTGAAGCTTTCTTT. Encoded protein: CSAVTGSNTEAFF.

This clonotype was observed a few times. The rearrangement uses TRBV28 and TRBJ2-7; 8 bases align to TRBD1. There are 14 residues in the CDR3. Trimming took 6 bases from V and 1 from J; bases not matched to a gene: 5. Germline loops: CDR1 MDHEN, CDR2 SYDVKM. The chain's CDR3 is CASSWTGKSYEQYF. In DNA, the CDR3 is TGTGCCAGCAGCTGGACAGGGAAGTCCTACGAGCAGTACTTC.

The rearrangement joins TRBV5-1 to TRBJ1-4; TRBD1 aligns across 9 bases. Germline V CDR1 and CDR2: SGHRS, YFSETQ. The CDR3 runs 13 residues. Germline trimming cut 4 bases from V and 14 bases from J; bases unmatched to any gene: 9. CDR3 coding DNA: TGCGCCAGCAGCCAAGGGACAGGGAGTCTCCTGTTTTTT. Translating gives CASSQGTGSLLFF.

This chain connects TRBV5-1 to TRBJ2-1; 7 nucleotides agree with TRBD1. Germline CDR1 reads SGHRS; CDR2 reads YFSETQ. V was clipped by 1 base and J by 8 bases; unmatched bases: 6. The CDR3 totals 14 residues. The CDR3 loop is CASSLPTGSDEQFF. The CDR3 nucleotides read TGCGCCAGCAGCTTGCCGACAGGGTCGGATGAGCAGTTCTTC.

The chain carries TRBV20-1 and TRBJ2-7; perhaps TRBD2 as D (6 bases). Germline CDR1 is DFQATT and CDR2 is SNEGSKA (reference sequence). CDR3 length: 15 amino acids. V lost 0 bases and J 7 bases, leaving 19 bases between the germline ends. For the CDR3, the DNA is TGCAGTGCTAGAGATGTAGCGGTCCCCTACAATGAGCAGTACTTC. Residues: CSARDVAVPYNEQYF.

This clonotype has a handful of counts. The CDR3 spells CASSPPGHEQYF. Written as DNA, the CDR3 is TGTGCCAGCTCACCACCGGGGCACGAGCAGTACTTC. The chain carries TRBV18 and TRBJ2-7, with a possible D match to TRBD1 (5 bases). The V end lost 0 bases, the J end lost 5 bases, and 5 bases lay between the germline ends. Germline CDR1 is KGHSH and CDR2 is LQKENI. The CDR3 is made up of 12 amino acids.

Concerning this clonotype: This may come from a read error, since a much larger clone is one base off. This chain links TRBV20-1 with TRBJ2-1; perhaps D is TRBD1 or TRBD2 (6 bases each). This CDR3 region has 14 residues. Trimming took 6 bases from V and 6 from J, leaving 18 bases between them. CDR1 and CDR2 from the germline V gene are DFQATT and SNEGSKA (reference sequence). CDR3 in DNA: TGCAGTGCCCACGCGGGACAAGCTCTCAATGAGCAGTTCTTC. This translates into CSAHAGQALNEQFF.

With respect to this clonotype: The junction differs from germline at one of its ends, possibly a read error. The rearrangement links TRBV25-1 to TRBJ1-4; 7 bases match TRBD1. Germline CDR1 reads MGHDK; CDR2 reads SYGVNS. The CDR3 sequence is 14 residues long. Here the CDR3 DNA reads TGTGCCAGCAGTGGACAGGGTTGGCATGAAGAACTGTTTTTT. As protein: CASSGQGWHEELFF.

V usage is TRBV7-2 and J usage is TRBJ1-1; TRBD1 is a possible D gene (5 bases). The CDR3 is 15 residues long. The germline gives CDR1 SGHTA, CDR2 FQGNSA. Trimming stripped 1 base from V and 5 bases from J, with 14 bases between. The CDR3 is CASSLDGRVGTEAFF. The CDR3 DNA reads as TGTGCCAGCAGCTTAGACGGCAGGGTTGGGACTGAAGCTTTCTTT.